Sequencing of this TCR beta chain was carried out in a study of PD-1 blockade in classical Hodgkin lymphoma (TCRdb year 2020). Context from the whole study: Nivolumab dosing was 3 mg/kg intravenously every 2 weeks, continuing until either disease progression or unacceptable toxicity. A peripheral blood immune signature of response to PD-1 blockade in classical Hodgkin lymphoma was defined using TCR beta sequencing and CyTOF.

According to the study, the label for this sample's time point signals: cycle 1 day 1 (C1D1), immediately before nivolumab initiation. All trial patients had relapsed after autologous stem cell transplantation, with cohorts A, B and C differing in prior brentuximab vedotin exposure. The trial cohort comprised some 60 patients with relapsed/refractory classical Hodgkin lymphoma whose best overall responses were complete response, partial response or progressive disease. In the multi-cohort phase II CheckMate 205 trial, trial patients received single-agent nivolumab. An independent review committee assessed best overall response using the 2007 International Working Group response criteria. Trial PBMCs were obtained immediately prior to nivolumab initiation (C1D1) and on therapy at cycle 2 day 1 and cycle 4 day 1. Peripheral blood was collected in 8 mL Vacutainer Cell Preparation Tubes, from which PBMCs were isolated by centrifugation and then cryopreserved.

About this clone: No antigen is known for it. Base qualities are not at hand, and no much larger clone is one base apart.

Summary of the overall study and its limitations: The study was restricted to a single clinical trial cohort, and the causes of repertoire differences, possibly disease activity or prior therapy, were left undefined. Baseline TCR diversity was reported to be lower in newly diagnosed patients than in healthy donors, and even lower in relapsed/refractory patients. Trial patients achieving complete response had baseline diversity similar to newly diagnosed patients, whereas partial responders and progressors had significantly lower diversity. By C4D1, a significant rise was seen in CD4+ TCR diversity but not in CD8+ TCR diversity (p=0.0027 vs p=0.16), and the rise was most apparent among complete responders (p=0.02). Patients starting nivolumab less than 1 year after ASCT had lower diversity and were excluded from later analyses to avoid confounding by immune reconstitution.

Genomic DNA was isolated using the Qiagen DNeasy kit from unsorted PBMCs as well as from negatively selected CD4+ and CD8+ fractions. Amplification of TCR beta CDR3 regions was done by immunoSEQ multiplex PCR with primers that anneal to V and J segments. Amplification bias was minimized using a synthetic immune receptor repertoire, and residual bias was removed computationally after sequencing. The published analysis was carried out like this. Custom Python scripts were used to quantify repertoire diversity as the Shannon entropy index. Unsorted, CD4+ and CD8+ repertoires were examined separately, except in combined analyses, for which CD4+ and CD8+ sequences were merged in silico. A clone counted as expanded when the clone's frequency after treatment rose at least 2-fold relative to C1D1, and clones undetected at baseline were given a pseudocount of 0.5. Clones with 0 or 1 copy at C1D1 were classified as singleton clones, and clones with 2 or more copies were classified as non-singleton clones. By matching protein sequences in sorted samples from the same patient, clones expanded in unsorted samples were annotated as CD4+, CD8+ or unknown. Wilcoxon tests on paired samples were used to test diversity changes from C1D1 to C4D1. The table comes from immuneACCESS by way of TCRdb, which keeps in-frame sequences with V and J called. Part of the clones is missing from these tables; in studies checked, under half for an unresolved V gene and the rest for unknown reasons. That table is the source of V, J and clone size, and D and trimming were worked out from the DNA. Present in this sample are tens of thousands of clones, around 84% of which were seen just once. Around 2.6% of the sample lies in the top ten.

Taken from the germline V gene, the CDR1 and CDR2 loops are LGHNT and FRNRAP. CDR3 length: 15 amino acids, cysteine to phenylalanine. The sequence is cut down to CDR3 DNA, 45 bases in frame from base 1. V is cut back by 1 base and J by 1 base, with 3 bases in the junction unmatched. The sequence was collected from a human donor with classical Hodgkin lymphoma. Recombination connected TRBV12-5 to TRBJ1-1; 7 middle bases align to TRBD1. This specimen was peripheral blood mononuclear cells (PBMCs), taken at baseline. The CDR3 here reads CASGLGDSQNTEAFF. The nucleotide sequence reads as follows: TGTGCTAGTGGTTTGGGGGACAGCCAGAACACTGAAGCTTTCTTT.